Listed below are T cell receptor beta chains from one sample, sequenced in a study of T cells in Graves' hyperthyroidism and ophthalmopathy. MiXCR was run by TCRdb on the multiplex PCR reads, yielding one entry per CDR3 protein. The table shows hundreds of thousands of distinct CDR3 sequences, with roughly 13% occurring only once. Material for sequencing was blood. All receptors come from a young woman with Graves' hyperthyroidism that later progressed to Graves' ophthalmopathy. Both conserved end residues are part of each CDR3. D genes are given only for firm matches. Where a row states a size, it is once, few, many or the class of an expanded clone; other rows omit it.

d_call	v_call	j_call	clone_size	cdr3_aa	cdr3_nt
TRBD1	TRBV7-9	TRBJ1-4	-	CASSLGTGDYGKLFF	TGTGCCAGCAGCTTAGGGACAGGGGACTACGGAAAACTGTTTTTT
TRBD1	TRBV20-1	TRBJ2-7	many	CSAETIEADQGDYEQYF	TGCAGTGCTGAAACCATCGAGGCGGACCAGGGGGACTACGAGCAGTACTTC
-	TRBV20-1	TRBJ2-7	many	CSARDIGPQDEQYF	TGCAGTGCTAGAGATATCGGACCCCAGGACGAGCAGTACTTC
-	TRBV27	TRBJ2-3	many	CASSSSGWMNTQYF	TGTGCCAGCAGTTCCAGCGGGTGGATGAATACGCAGTATTTT
TRBD1	TRBV7-9	TRBJ1-6	few	CASSLGTGTGIRYSPLHF	TGTGCCAGCAGCTTGGGGACAGGGACGGGGATCCGATATTCACCCCTCCACTTT
-	TRBV18	TRBJ2-5	many	CASSPRRGIQETQYF	TGTGCCAGCTCACCACGACGAGGGATACAAGAGACCCAGTACTTC
-	TRBV11-3	TRBJ2-3	many	CASSKVPGVKTDTQYF	TGTGCCAGCAGCAAGGTTCCGGGAGTAAAGACAGATACGCAGTATTTT
-	TRBV7-8	TRBJ2-5	-	CASSLEGSRGFWTQYF	TGTGCCAGCAGCTTAGAAGGCAGCCGAGGATTCTGGACCCAGTACTTC
TRBD2	TRBV10-1	TRBJ2-1	few	CASSSGTSVDEQFF	TGCGCCAGCAGCTCCGGGACTAGTGTCGATGAGCAGTTCTTC
-	TRBV12-3/TRBV12-4	TRBJ1-6	many	CASTADRSSPLHF	TGTGCCAGCACGGCGGACAGAAGTTCACCCCTCCACTTT
-	TRBV28	TRBJ2-7	few	CASSLNRLNEQYF	TGTGCCAGCAGTTTAAACCGTCTGAACGAGCAGTACTTC
TRBD2	TRBV11-2	TRBJ2-7	-	CASSPGLAGGGAYEQYF	TGTGCCAGCAGCCCTGGACTAGCGGGAGGAGGGGCCTACGAGCAGTACTTC
TRBD2	TRBV15	TRBJ2-1	-	CATSSHGLGGNEQFF	TGTGCCACCAGCAGCCATGGACTAGGAGGCAATGAGCAGTTCTTC
-	TRBV6-5	TRBJ1-2	few	CASSYSGENYGYTF	TGTGCCAGCAGTTACTCGGGGGAGAACTATGGCTACACCTTC
-	TRBV11-2	TRBJ1-4	many	CASSLVGPNEKLFF	TGTGCCAGCAGCTTAGTGGGCCCAAATGAAAAACTGTTTTTT
-	TRBV11-1	TRBJ2-2	many	CASSPRRSTGELFF	TGTGCCAGCAGTCCTCGACGGAGCACCGGGGAGCTGTTTTTT
-	TRBV19	TRBJ2-1	-	CASSIRFGDSYNEQFF	-
-	TRBV3-1	TRBJ1-2	many	CASSQGPEIGDGYTF	TGTGCCAGCAGCCAAGGACCCGAGATAGGGGATGGCTACACCTTC
TRBD1	TRBV5-1	TRBJ1-2	many	CASAGTEIYGYTF	TGCGCCAGCGCCGGGACAGAGATCTATGGCTACACCTTC
-	TRBV6-1	TRBJ1-4	many	CASSATGNEKLFF	TGTGCCAGCAGTGCCACAGGGAATGAAAAACTGTTTTTT
-	TRBV12-3/TRBV12-4	TRBJ1-1	many	CASSFGGTPGLAFF	TGTGCCAGCAGCTTCGGCGGGACCCCAGGGCTCGCTTTCTTT
-	TRBV10-2	TRBJ1-1	many	CASKVYDRNTEAFF	TGCGCCAGCAAAGTATACGACAGGAACACTGAAGCTTTCTTT